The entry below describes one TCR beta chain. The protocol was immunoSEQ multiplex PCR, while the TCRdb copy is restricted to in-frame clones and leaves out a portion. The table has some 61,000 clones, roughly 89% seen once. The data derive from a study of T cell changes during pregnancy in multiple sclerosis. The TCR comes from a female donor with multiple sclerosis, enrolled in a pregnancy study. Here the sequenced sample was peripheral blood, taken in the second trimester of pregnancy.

The CDR3: CASRPDRVGETQYF. In DNA form, the CDR3 reads TGTGCCAGCAGACCAGACAGGGTGGGGGAGACCCAGTACTTC. The V gene is TRBV5-4, the J gene TRBJ2-5; TRBD1 aligns across 7 bases. J gave up 5 bases and V 5 bases, and 9 bases lay outside the gene matches. Germline-derived CDR1 and CDR2 are SGHNT and YYREEE (reference sequence). The CDR3 covers 14 residues. The variable domain in full, completed from reference TRBV5-4 and TRBJ2-5, reads ETGVTQSPTHLIKTRGQQVTLRCSSQSGHNTVSWYQQALGQGPQFIFQYYREEENGRGNFPPRFSGLQFPNYSSELNVNALELDDSALYLCASRPDRVGETQYFGPGTRLLVL.